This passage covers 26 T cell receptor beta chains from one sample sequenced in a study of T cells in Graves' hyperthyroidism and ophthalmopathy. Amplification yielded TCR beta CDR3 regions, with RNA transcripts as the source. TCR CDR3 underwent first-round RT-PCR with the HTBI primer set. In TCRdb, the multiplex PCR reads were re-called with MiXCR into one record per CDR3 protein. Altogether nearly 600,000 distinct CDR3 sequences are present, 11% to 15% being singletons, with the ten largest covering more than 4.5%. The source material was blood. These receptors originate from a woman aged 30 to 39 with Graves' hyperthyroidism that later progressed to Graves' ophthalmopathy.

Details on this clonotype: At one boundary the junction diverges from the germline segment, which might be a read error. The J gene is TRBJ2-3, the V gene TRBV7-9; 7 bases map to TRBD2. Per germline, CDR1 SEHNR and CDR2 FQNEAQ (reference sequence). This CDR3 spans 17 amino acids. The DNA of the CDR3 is TGTGTCAGCAGCTTAGCGGGCACCTCCGTACGCACAGATACGCAGTATTTT. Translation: CVSSLAGTSVRTDTQYF.

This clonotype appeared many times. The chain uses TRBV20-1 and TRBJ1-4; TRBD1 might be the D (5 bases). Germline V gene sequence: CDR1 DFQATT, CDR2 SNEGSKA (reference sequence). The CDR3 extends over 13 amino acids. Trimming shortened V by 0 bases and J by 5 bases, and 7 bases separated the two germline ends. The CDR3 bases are TGCAGTGCTAGAGATCACAGGAATGAAAAACTGTTTTTT. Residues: CSARDHRNEKLFF.

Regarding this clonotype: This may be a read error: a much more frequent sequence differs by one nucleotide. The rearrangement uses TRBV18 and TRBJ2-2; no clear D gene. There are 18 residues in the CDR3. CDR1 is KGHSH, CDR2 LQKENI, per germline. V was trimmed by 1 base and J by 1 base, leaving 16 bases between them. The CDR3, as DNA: TGTGCCAGCTCACCACTGACTGTAACCGGATGGAACACCGGGGAGCTGTTTTTT. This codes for CASSPLTVTGWNTGELFF.

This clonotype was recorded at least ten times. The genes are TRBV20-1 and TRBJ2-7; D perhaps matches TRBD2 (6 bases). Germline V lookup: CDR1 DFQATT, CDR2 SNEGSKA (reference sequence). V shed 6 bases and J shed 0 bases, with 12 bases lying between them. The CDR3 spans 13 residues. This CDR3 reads CSAVAEISYEQYF. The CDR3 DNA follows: TGCAGTGCCGTAGCGGAGATCTCCTACGAGCAGTACTTC.

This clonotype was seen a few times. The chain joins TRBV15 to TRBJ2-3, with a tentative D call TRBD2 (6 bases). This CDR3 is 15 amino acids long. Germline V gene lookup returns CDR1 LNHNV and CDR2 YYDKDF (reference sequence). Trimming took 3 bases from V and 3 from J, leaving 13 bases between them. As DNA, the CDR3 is TGTGCCACCAGCAGGTGGCCCGGGACTACAGATACGCAGTATTTT. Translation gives CATSRWPGTTDTQYF.

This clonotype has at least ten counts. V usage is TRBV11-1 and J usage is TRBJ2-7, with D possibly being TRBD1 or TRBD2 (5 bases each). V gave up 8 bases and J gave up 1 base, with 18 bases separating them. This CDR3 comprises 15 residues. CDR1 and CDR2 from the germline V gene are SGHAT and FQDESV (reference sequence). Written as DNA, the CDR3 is TGTGCCAGCTTCAAACCGGGACGGTCGTCCTACGAGCAGTACTTC. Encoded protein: CASFKPGRSSYEQYF.

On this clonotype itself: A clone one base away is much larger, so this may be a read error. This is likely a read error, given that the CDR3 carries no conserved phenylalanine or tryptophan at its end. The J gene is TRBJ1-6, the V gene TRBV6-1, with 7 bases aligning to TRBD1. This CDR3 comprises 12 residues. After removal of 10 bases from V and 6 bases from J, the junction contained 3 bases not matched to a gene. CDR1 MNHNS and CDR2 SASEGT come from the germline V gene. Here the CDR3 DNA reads TGTGCCACCCGGGACAGTAATTCACCCCTCCACCTT. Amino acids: CATRDSNSPLHL.

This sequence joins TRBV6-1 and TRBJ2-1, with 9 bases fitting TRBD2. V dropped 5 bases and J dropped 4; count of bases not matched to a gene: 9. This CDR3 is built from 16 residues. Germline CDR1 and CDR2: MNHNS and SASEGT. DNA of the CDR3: TGTGCCAGCAGTCTGCGGGGGGGGAGGGTTTACAATGAGCAGTTCTTC. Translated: CASSLRGGRVYNEQFF.

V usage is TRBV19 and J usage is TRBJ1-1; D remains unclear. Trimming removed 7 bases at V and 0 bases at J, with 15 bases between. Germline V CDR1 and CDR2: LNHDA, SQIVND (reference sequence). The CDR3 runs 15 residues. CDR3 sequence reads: CASTLPGELNTEAFF. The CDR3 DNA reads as TGTGCCAGTACCCTCCCAGGCGAGCTGAACACTGAAGCTTTCTTT. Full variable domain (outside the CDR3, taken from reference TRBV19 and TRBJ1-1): DGGITQSPKYLFRKEGQNVTLSCEQNLNHDAMYWYRQDPGQGLRLIYYSQIVNDFQKGDIAEGYSVSREKKESFPLTVTSAQKNPTAFYLCASTLPGELNTEAFFGQGTRLTVV.

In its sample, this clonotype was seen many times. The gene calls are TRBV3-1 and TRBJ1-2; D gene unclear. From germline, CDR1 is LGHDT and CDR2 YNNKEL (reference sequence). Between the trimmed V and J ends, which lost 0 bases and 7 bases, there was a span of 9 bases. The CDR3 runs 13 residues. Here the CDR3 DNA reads TGTGCCAGCAGCCAAGAGGGTTGGGGTGGCTACACCTTC. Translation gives CASSQEGWGGYTF.

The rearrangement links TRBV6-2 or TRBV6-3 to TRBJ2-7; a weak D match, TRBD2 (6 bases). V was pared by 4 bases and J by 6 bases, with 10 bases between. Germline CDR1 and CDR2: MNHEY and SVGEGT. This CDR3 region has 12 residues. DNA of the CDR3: TGTGCCAGCAGTTGGGGGACTTCCGAGCAGTACTTC. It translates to CASSWGTSEQYF.

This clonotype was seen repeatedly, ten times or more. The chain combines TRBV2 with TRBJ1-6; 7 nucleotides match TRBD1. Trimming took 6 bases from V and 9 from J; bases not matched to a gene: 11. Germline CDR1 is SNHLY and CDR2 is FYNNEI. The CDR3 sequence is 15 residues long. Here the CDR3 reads CASSGSGTELSPLHF. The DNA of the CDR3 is TGTGCCAGCAGCGGGTCCGGGACAGAGCTTTCACCCCTCCACTTT.

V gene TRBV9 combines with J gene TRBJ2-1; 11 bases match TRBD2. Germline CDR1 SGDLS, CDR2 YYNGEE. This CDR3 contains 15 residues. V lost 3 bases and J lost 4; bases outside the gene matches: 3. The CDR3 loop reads CASSATSGKYNEQFF. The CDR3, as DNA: TGTGCCAGCAGCGCGACTAGCGGGAAGTACAATGAGCAGTTCTTC.

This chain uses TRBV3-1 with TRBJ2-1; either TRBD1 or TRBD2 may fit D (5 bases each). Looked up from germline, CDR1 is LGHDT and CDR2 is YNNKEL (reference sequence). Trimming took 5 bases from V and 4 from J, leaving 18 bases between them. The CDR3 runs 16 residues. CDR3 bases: TGTGCCAGCAGCTCCCAATGGGGCGGGCCATACAATGAGCAGTTCTTC. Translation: CASSSQWGGPYNEQFF.

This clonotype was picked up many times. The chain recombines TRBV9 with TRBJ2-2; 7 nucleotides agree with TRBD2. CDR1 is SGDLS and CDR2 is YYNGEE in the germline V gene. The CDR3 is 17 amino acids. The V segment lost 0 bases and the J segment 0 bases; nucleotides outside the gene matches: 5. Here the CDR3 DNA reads TGTGCCAGCAGCGTAGTGGGAGGGACTACGAACACCGGGGAGCTGTTTTTT. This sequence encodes CASSVVGGTTNTGELFF.

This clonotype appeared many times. CDR3 DNA sequence: TGTGCCATCAGCACTAGCGGGGGAGGGGATGAGCAGTTCTTC. It translates to CAISTSGGGDEQFF. The chain has TRBV10-3 and TRBJ2-1, with 11 bases identical to TRBD2. After removal of 6 bases from V and 8 bases from J, the junction contained 6 bases not matched to a gene. The CDR3 consists of 14 residues. The germline CDR1 and CDR2 sequences are ENHRY and SYGVKD.

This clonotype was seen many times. CDR3 amino acids: CASSPGGGTYEQYF. CDR3 nucleotides: TGTGCCAGCAGCCCCGGCGGGGGTACCTACGAGCAGTACTTC. This chain links TRBV13 with TRBJ2-7; 7 positions agree with TRBD2. From germline, CDR1 is PRHDT and CDR2 FYEKMQ (reference sequence). This CDR3 region has 14 residues. V lost 5 bases to trimming and J lost 2 bases; unmatched junction nucleotides: 6.

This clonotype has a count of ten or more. The CDR3 DNA is TGTGCCAGCAGCCCTCGGGGACTAGCGGGGCCAGAGACCCAGTACTTC. It translates to CASSPRGLAGPETQYF. This chain uses TRBV9 with TRBJ2-5; TRBD2 matches 13 bases. CDR3 size: 16 residues. Germline CDR1 SGDLS, CDR2 YYNGEE. V lost 4 bases, J lost 4 bases, and 7 bases stayed unmatched.

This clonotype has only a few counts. DNA for the CDR3: TGCAGTGCTCCCTCGACTACCCCCGTCTACAATGAGCAGTTCTTC. Translation: CSAPSTTPVYNEQFF. V is TRBV20-1 and J is TRBJ2-1, with a possible D match to TRBD2 (5 bases). Trimming removed 5 bases from V and 3 bases from J, with 17 bases in between. CDR3 length equals 15 residues. CDR1 is DFQATT and CDR2 is SNEGSKA in the germline V gene (reference sequence).

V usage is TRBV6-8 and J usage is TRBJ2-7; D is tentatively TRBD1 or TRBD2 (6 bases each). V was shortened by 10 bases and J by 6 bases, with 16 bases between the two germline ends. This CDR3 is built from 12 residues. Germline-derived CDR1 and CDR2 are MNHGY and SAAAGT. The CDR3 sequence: CATLGGSIEQYF. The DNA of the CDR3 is TGTGCCACCCTAGGGGGGTCAATCGAGCAGTACTTC.

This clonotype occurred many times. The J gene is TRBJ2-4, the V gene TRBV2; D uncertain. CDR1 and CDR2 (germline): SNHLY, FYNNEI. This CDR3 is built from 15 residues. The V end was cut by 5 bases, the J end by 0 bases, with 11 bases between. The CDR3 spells CASSRIELAKNIQYF. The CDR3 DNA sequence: TGTGCCAGCAGTCGAATAGAACTAGCCAAAAACATTCAGTACTTC.

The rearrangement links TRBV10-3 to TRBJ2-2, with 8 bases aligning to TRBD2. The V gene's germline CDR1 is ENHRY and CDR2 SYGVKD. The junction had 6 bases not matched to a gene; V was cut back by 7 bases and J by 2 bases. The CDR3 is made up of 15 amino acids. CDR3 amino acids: CAINYAGGNTGELFF. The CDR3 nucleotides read TGTGCCATCAACTATGCGGGGGGAAACACCGGGGAGCTGTTTTTT.

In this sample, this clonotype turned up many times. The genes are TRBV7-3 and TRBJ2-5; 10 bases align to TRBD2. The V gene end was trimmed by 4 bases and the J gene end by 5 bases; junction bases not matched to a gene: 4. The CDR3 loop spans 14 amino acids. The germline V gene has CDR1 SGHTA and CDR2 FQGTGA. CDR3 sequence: CASSSPTSGETQYF. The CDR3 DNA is TGTGCCAGCAGCTCCCCGACTAGCGGGGAGACCCAGTACTTC.

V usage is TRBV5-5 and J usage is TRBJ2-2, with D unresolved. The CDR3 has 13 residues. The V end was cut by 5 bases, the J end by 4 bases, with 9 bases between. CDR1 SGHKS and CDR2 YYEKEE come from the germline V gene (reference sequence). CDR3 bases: TGTGCCAGCAGGGCCCTTATCACCGGGGAGCTGTTTTTT. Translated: CASRALITGELFF.

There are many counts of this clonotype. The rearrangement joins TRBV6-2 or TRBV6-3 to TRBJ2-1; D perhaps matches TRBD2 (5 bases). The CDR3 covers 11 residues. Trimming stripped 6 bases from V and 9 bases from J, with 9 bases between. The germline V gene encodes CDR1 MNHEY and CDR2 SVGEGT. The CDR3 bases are TGTGCCAGCAGATGGAGGAGTGAGCAGTTCTTC. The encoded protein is CASRWRSEQFF.

The DNA for the CDR3 is TGTGCCAGCAGTCGACAGGTCTCAAACACTGAAGCTTTCTTT. It codes for CASSRQVSNTEAFF. This chain links TRBV7-8 with TRBJ1-1, with a tentative D call TRBD1 (6 bases). With 6 bases removed from V and 2 bases from J, the gap between germline ends came to 13 bases. CDR3 length: 14 residues. CDR1 SGHVS and CDR2 FQNEAQ come from the germline V gene.